The present T cell receptor (beta chain) was sequenced within a study of blood T cells in healthy people across ages. General study points: A strong correlation was seen between TCR beta diversity and naive T cell percentage.

This clonotype was seen a few times. The antigen is undetermined. Sample-barcoded 5' priming and a J-beta primer mix drove a second PCR of 7 to 11 cycles. A single record per CDR3 protein comes from TCRdb applying MiXCR to the 5' RACE reads. The sample holds about 500,000 distinct CDR3 sequences, about 24% seen once. Losses at the gene ends were 2 bases for V and 6 bases for J; bases not matched to a gene: 11. CDR3 length: 16 residues. Germline assignment: CDR1 LNHDA and CDR2 SQIVND (reference sequence). This sample also belongs to another study, concerning T cells of mothers and their children. As reported in that work: All donors were healthy and Caucasian; they were a few mothers and their six children. At a rate of approximately 1.5 ug per 15 ul, cDNA synthesis received all of the extracted RNA. Nobody spotted any persistent microchimeric T cell clones.

Material: blood. The clonotype comes from a boy between 10 and 17 years old in good health. The chain uses TRBV19 and TRBJ2-3, with TRBD2 matching 7 bases. Written as DNA, the CDR3 is TGTGCCAGTAGTATATTGCGGGGGATATCTTCGGATACGCAGTATTTT. Translated, it gives CASSILRGISSDTQYF.